This TCR beta chain was documented in a study of T-cell memory formation after mild COVID-19. A single record per CDR3 protein comes from TCRdb applying MiXCR to the 5' RACE reads. Among 450,000 to 650,000 distinct CDR3 sequences listed, about a fifth were seen once. The sequence was obtained from an adult woman who had mild COVID-19 (a few samples of this study predate the infection). Cell type and time point are not known. Sequencing was performed on PBMCs or a T cell subset sorted from them (not recorded which).

CDR3 nucleotides: TGCGCCAGCAGCGCGGGACAGTACAATGAGCAGTTCTTC. This translates into CASSAGQYNEQFF. The chain uses TRBV5-1 and TRBJ2-1; possible D gene TRBD1, 7 bases. The CDR3 sequence is 13 residues long. Germline lookup yields CDR1 SGHRS and CDR2 YFSETQ. Trimming took 4 bases from V and 4 from J, leaving 9 bases between them.